This T cell receptor (beta chain) originates from a study of identical twins. Overall study findings and caveats: The study found excess low generation probability among twin-shared out-of-frame alpha sequences. Memory repertoires showed no such pattern, whereas abundant cord blood beta clonotypes carried fewer insertions.

As for this clonotype: The target antigen is unknown.

The CDR3 extends over 11 amino acids. Trimming took 5 bases from V and 6 from J, leaving 8 bases between them. It was template switching that added a universal primer site, and there were unique molecular identifiers on the cDNA. MiXCR was run by TCRdb on the 5' RACE reads, yielding one entry per CDR3 protein. The sample includes roughly 700,000 distinct CDR3 sequences, about 9.4% of them seen just once. This sample also belongs to another study, concerning yellow fever vaccine responses in identical twins. That study adds: Twins reportedly mounted vaccine T cell responses that seemed partly convergent, partly personalized.

The source material was PBMCs. The chain is built from TRBV12-3 or TRBV12-4 and TRBJ2-7; tentative D call: TRBD1 (5 bases). The sequence derives from a woman aged 18 to 35 in good health. The CDR3 is CASSAGLEQYF. The DNA for the CDR3 is TGTGCCAGCAGTGCAGGGCTCGAGCAGTACTTC.